Each of the 26 T cell receptor beta chains below was sequenced from the same sample in a study of cytomegalovirus exposure and HLA in healthy donors (dated by TCRdb to about 2017). To prepare the library, the immunoSEQ multiplex PCR assay was applied. A mixture of 60 forward primers for TCR Vbeta segments and 13 reverse primers for TCR Jbeta segments was used in the multiplex PCR. TCRdb retrieved this table from immuneACCESS and kept in-frame rearrangements only. Not all clones are present; in checked studies, unresolved V genes account for under half, and no reason is known for the remainder. In all, the sample holds 150,000 to 200,000 clones, and 65% to 70% of those were seen once. The ten largest clonotypes hold 8.5% to 12% of the sample. Material: PBMCs. Receptor source: a young man in good health and CMV-seropositive.

This clone was observed a few times. The chain carries TRBV27 and TRBJ2-7; 8 bases map to TRBD1. Germline V lookup: CDR1 MNHEY, CDR2 SMNVEV (reference sequence). V shed 2 bases, J shed 2 bases, and the junction held 2 bases outside the gene matches. The CDR3 extends over 14 amino acids. This CDR3 reads CASSLKTGAYEQYF. Here the CDR3 DNA reads TGTGCCAGCAGTTTAAAGACAGGGGCCTACGAGCAGTACTTC.

This clone was seen once. At one end the junction does not follow the germline gene, possibly because of a read error. This rearrangement joins TRBV6-1 to TRBJ1-1, with TRBD1 matching 8 bases. Germline lookup yields CDR1 MNHNS and CDR2 SASEGT. The CDR3 is 16 residues long. The CDR3 loop is CAISEPDRGLNTEAFF. In nucleotides, the CDR3 is TGTGCCATCAGTGAACCCGACAGGGGCTTGAACACTGAAGCTTTCTTT.

The chain links TRBV5-6 to TRBJ2-2; 9 nucleotides line up with TRBD1. The germline gives CDR1 SGHDT, CDR2 YYEEEE. This CDR3 spans 15 amino acids. V gave up 3 bases and J gave up 7 bases; unmatched junction bases: 7. The CDR3 is CASSSGTGSIGELFF. Here the CDR3 DNA reads TGTGCCAGCAGCTCCGGGACAGGGAGTATCGGGGAGCTGTTTTTT. Filled out from reference TRBV5-6 and TRBJ2-2, the complete variable domain reads DAGVTQSPTHLIKTRGQQVTLRCSPKSGHDTVSWYQQALGQGPQFIFQYYEEEERQRGNFPDRFSGHQFPNYSSELNVNALLLGDSALYLCASSSGTGSIGELFFGEGSRLTVL.

The V and J genes are TRBV5-1 and TRBJ2-5, with TRBD2 matching over 7 bases. From germline, CDR1 is SGHRS and CDR2 YFSETQ. V shed 5 bases and J 4 bases; nucleotides not matched to a gene: 11. This CDR3 contains 15 residues. CDR3 residues: CASRSVASGVETQYF. The CDR3 region has the DNA TGCGCCAGCAGGTCCGTGGCTAGCGGTGTAGAGACCCAGTACTTC. Filled out from reference TRBV5-1 and TRBJ2-5, the complete variable domain reads KAGVTQTPRYLIKTRGQQVTLSCSPISGHRSVSWYQQTPGQGLQFLFEYFSETQRNKGNFPGRFSGRQFSNSRSEMNVSTLELGDSALYLCASRSVASGVETQYFGPGTRLLVL.

This clone occurred a few times. The gene calls are TRBV14 and TRBJ2-1; TRBD2 matches 9 bases. With 0 bases clipped from V and 10 bases from J, the junction kept 7 bases outside the gene matches. There are 15 residues in the CDR3. Looked up from germline, CDR1 is SGHDN and CDR2 is FVKESK. CDR3 sequence (DNA): TGTGCCAGCAGCCAAGAATTAGCGGGAGTTCGGGAGCAGTTCTTC. Translation gives CASSQELAGVREQFF.

The chain combines TRBV7-7 with TRBJ2-2; 9 nucleotides agree with TRBD2. Germline V gene lookup returns CDR1 SSHAT and CDR2 FNYEAQ (reference sequence). The CDR3 totals 15 residues. Unmatched junction bases numbered 7, after V lost 4 bases and J lost 7 bases. The CDR3 DNA reads as TGTGCCAGCAGCTCCGCGGGAGGGCCGGACGGGGAGCTGTTTTTT. It specifies CASSSAGGPDGELFF.

A few counts support this clone. The V and J genes are TRBV10-3 and TRBJ2-7, with a possible D match to TRBD1 (6 bases). Germline V gene sequence: CDR1 ENHRY, CDR2 SYGVKD. CDR3 length equals 15 residues. The V end lost 6 bases, the J end lost 2 bases, and 17 bases lay between the germline ends. CDR3: CAIRGDILRAYEQYF. The CDR3 DNA follows: TGTGCCATCAGGGGGGACATCTTAAGGGCCTACGAGCAGTACTTC.

The sample holds a few counts of this clone. CDR3 coding DNA: TGCAGCGTACAGGGGCAAATGAACTATGGCTACACCTTC. It specifies CSVQGQMNYGYTF. This chain joins TRBV29-1 and TRBJ1-2, with TRBD1 matching over 7 bases. The V and J ends lost 6 bases and 2 bases, in that order; junction bases with no gene match: 6. CDR3 length: 13 residues. Germline V gene sequence: CDR1 SQVTM, CDR2 ANQGSEA.

The V gene is TRBV30, the J gene TRBJ1-5, with TRBD1 identical over 7 bases. The CDR3 is 15 amino acids. The germline V gene encodes CDR1 GTSNPN and CDR2 SVGIG (reference sequence). The J segment lost 7 bases and the V segment lost 3 bases, leaving 12 bases of the junction unmatched. CDR3 sequence: CAWRAGTVSTQPQHF. The CDR3 DNA reads TGTGCCTGGAGGGCCGGGACAGTCTCTACCCAGCCCCAGCATTTT. The full variable domain, its missing parts supplied by reference TRBV30 and TRBJ1-5, is SQTIHQWPATLVQPVGSPLSLECTVEGTSNPNLYWYRQAAGRGLQLLFYSVGIGQISSEVPQNLSASRPQDRQFILSSKKLLLSDSGFYLCAWRAGTVSTQPQHFGDGTRLSIL.

The rearrangement uses TRBV6-6 and TRBJ2-7, with 9 bases aligning to TRBD1. Unmatched junction bases numbered 10, after V lost 8 bases and J lost 5 bases. The CDR3 runs 14 residues. In germline, CDR1 is MNHNY, CDR2 SVGAGI (reference sequence). CDR3 bases: TGTGCCAGCGCGAAACAGGGGGCGCTCCACGAGCAGTACTTC. Protein product: CASAKQGALHEQYF.

Remarks on this clone: A junction boundary mismatches the germline segment, possibly from a read error. V usage is TRBV7-9 and J usage is TRBJ1-1; D possibly corresponds to TRBD1 (6 bases). CDR1 is SEHNR and CDR2 is FQNEAQ in the germline V gene (reference sequence). This CDR3 is 17 amino acids long. The CDR3 here is CSSSPGAPQGRDTEAFF. CDR3 DNA: TGTTCCAGCAGCCCCGGTGCCCCCCAGGGGAGGGACACTGAAGCTTTCTTT.

The CDR3 loop reads CASSLGWLAELSDTQYF. For the CDR3, the DNA is TGTGCCAGCAGCTTGGGGTGGCTAGCGGAGCTCTCAGATACGCAGTATTTT. V gene TRBV5-8 combines with J gene TRBJ2-3; 7 nucleotides align to TRBD2. V shed 0 bases, J shed 4 bases, and the junction held 11 bases outside the gene matches. CDR3 length: 17 residues. Germline values: CDR1 SGHTS, CDR2 YDEGEE.

CDR3: CASSPTSGSYEQYF. The DNA for the CDR3 is TGTGCCAGCTCCCCGACTAGCGGGAGCTACGAGCAGTACTTC. V is TRBV18 and J is TRBJ2-7, with TRBD2 matching over 12 bases. V dropped 6 bases and J dropped 3; count of bases not matched to a gene: 3. CDR1 is KGHSH and CDR2 is LQKENI in the germline V gene. CDR3 length: 14 residues. Filled out from reference TRBV18 and TRBJ2-7, the complete variable domain reads NAGVMQNPRHLVRRRGQEARLRCSPMKGHSHVYWYRQLPEEGLKFMVYLQKENIIDESGMPKERFSAEFPKEGPSILRIQQVVRGDSAAYFCASSPTSGSYEQYFGPGTRLTVT.

This clone was recorded a few times. This chain joins TRBV11-2 and TRBJ1-1; TRBD1 is a possible D gene (6 bases). The CDR3 covers 14 residues. Per germline, CDR1 SGHAT and CDR2 FQNNGV. Trimming cost V 7 bases and J 3 bases, with 15 bases left between them. This CDR3 is CASTKVRGYTEAFF. CDR3 coding DNA: TGTGCCAGCACTAAGGTCAGGGGATACACTGAAGCTTTCTTT.

The J gene is TRBJ2-5, the V gene TRBV15, with 11 bases that match TRBD2. Trimming removed 6 bases from V and 3 bases from J; junction bases left unmatched: 0. The CDR3 spans 13 residues. Germline lookup yields CDR1 LNHNV and CDR2 YYDKDF (reference sequence). DNA for the CDR3: TGTGCCACCAGGACTAGCGGGGAAGAGACCCAGTACTTC. Translating it yields CATRTSGEETQYF.

Only a few counts were recorded for this clone. This chain links TRBV5-6 with TRBJ1-4; tentative D call: TRBD1 (6 bases). Germline V gives CDR1 SGHDT, CDR2 YYEEEE. The CDR3 runs to 12 residues. The CDR3 region is CASRTVNEKLFF. CDR3 DNA: TGTGCGTCCAGGACAGTAAATGAAAAACTGTTTTTT. Together with reference TRBV5-6 and TRBJ1-4, the CDR3 gives the full variable domain: DAGVTQSPTHLIKTRGQQVTLRCSPKSGHDTVSWYQQALGQGPQFIFQYYEEEERQRGNFPDRFSGHQFPNYSSELNVNALLLGDSALYLCASRTVNEKLFFGSGTQLSVL.

V gene TRBV27 combines with J gene TRBJ2-7, with D possibly TRBD1 on 6 matching bases. Deletions cut 7 bases from V and 3 bases from J, with 10 bases between. Germline V gene data show CDR1 as MNHEY and CDR2 as SMNVEV (reference sequence). This CDR3 has 12 residues. The CDR3 protein is CASKDRSYEQYF. CDR3 nucleotide sequence: TGTGCCAGCAAGGACAGAAGCTACGAGCAGTACTTC.

V gene TRBV11-2 combines with J gene TRBJ2-7; D unclear. The CDR3 is 14 residues long. Germline CDR1 and CDR2: SGHAT and FQNNGV. Trimming cost V 4 bases and J 2 bases, with 12 bases left between them. The CDR3 nucleotides are TGTGCCAGCAGCTCCTGGCCCGTAACCTACGAGCAGTACTTC. Its protein product is CASSSWPVTYEQYF.

The chain links TRBV11-3 to TRBJ2-2, with D perhaps TRBD1 (5 bases). The germline gives CDR1 SGHNT, CDR2 YENEEA. V lost 5 bases and J lost 4, with 14 bases in between. CDR3 length: 15 amino acids. CDR3 loop: CASSLMTVVTGELFF. CDR3 coding DNA: TGTGCCAGCAGCCTAATGACAGTTGTCACCGGGGAGCTGTTTTTT. Full variable domain (remainder filled in from reference TRBV11-3 and TRBJ2-2): EAGVVQSPRYKIIEKKQPVAFWCNPISGHNTLYWYLQNLGQGPELLIRYENEEAVDDSQLPKDRFSAERLKGVDSTLKIQPAELGDSAVYLCASSLMTVVTGELFFGEGSRLTVL.

The V and J genes are TRBV5-1 and TRBJ2-2; D is uncertain. V gave up 0 bases and J gave up 1 base, with 10 bases separating them. CDR1 SGHRS and CDR2 YFSETQ come from the germline V gene. The CDR3 is 16 amino acids. CDR3 sequence (DNA): TGCGCCAGCAGCTTGGCTGAGAGACAGAACACCGGGGAGCTGTTTTTT. Encoded protein: CASSLAERQNTGELFF.

CDR3 DNA: TGTGCCAGCAGTGAGTCTAGCGGGAAGAGGTACAATGAGCAGTTCTTC. As protein: CASSESSGKRYNEQFF. This sequence joins TRBV6-4 and TRBJ2-1, with TRBD2 identical over 9 bases. The CDR3 consists of 16 residues. From germline, CDR1 is MRHNA and CDR2 SNTAGT. The J segment lost 4 bases and the V segment lost 3 bases, leaving 7 bases of the junction unmatched.

This clone was counted a few times. The chain combines TRBV5-1 with TRBJ1-1, with D unresolved. V lost 0 bases, J lost 5 bases, and 11 bases lay in between. The V gene's germline CDR1 is SGHRS and CDR2 YFSETQ. The CDR3 consists of 14 residues. The CDR3 here is CASSLGEGWTEAFF. In DNA, the CDR3 is TGCGCCAGCAGCTTGGGTGAGGGTTGGACTGAAGCTTTCTTT. Using reference TRBV5-1 and TRBJ1-1 for the parts outside the CDR3, the full variable domain is KAGVTQTPRYLIKTRGQQVTLSCSPISGHRSVSWYQQTPGQGLQFLFEYFSETQRNKGNFPGRFSGRQFSNSRSEMNVSTLELGDSALYLCASSLGEGWTEAFFGQGTRLTVV.

The V gene is TRBV10-3, the J gene TRBJ1-5; no definite D call. Trimming cost V 2 bases and J 5 bases, with 4 bases left between them. The CDR3 runs to 12 residues. The germline CDR1 and CDR2 sequences are ENHRY and SYGVKD. This CDR3 is CAISEPYQPQHF. The CDR3 DNA follows: TGTGCCATCAGTGAGCCCTATCAGCCCCAGCATTTT.

The chain combines TRBV7-6 with TRBJ2-7; TRBD1 agrees at 7 bases. This CDR3 spans 12 amino acids. Germline lookup yields CDR1 SGHVS and CDR2 FNYEAQ. The V and J ends lost 2 bases and 5 bases, in that order; junction bases with no gene match: 0. CDR3 DNA sequence: TGTGCCAGCAGCTTACAGGGGGACGAGCAGTACTTC. Its protein product is CASSLQGDEQYF.

This clone was counted once. V usage is TRBV30 and J usage is TRBJ2-1; 12 bases agree with TRBD1. Germline CDR1 reads GTSNPN; CDR2 reads SVGIG (reference sequence). The CDR3 covers 15 residues. The trim removed 7 bases at V and 9 bases at J, leaving 13 bases unmatched. The CDR3 region is CAYHKPGQGAGEQFF. The CDR3 bases are TGTGCCTACCACAAACCGGGACAGGGGGCGGGTGAGCAGTTCTTC.

The chain is built from TRBV30 and TRBJ1-5, with a possible D match to TRBD1 (5 bases). There are 14 residues in the CDR3. The V gene lost 2 bases and the J gene lost 1 base, with 9 bases spanning the gap. The germline V gene has CDR1 GTSNPN and CDR2 SVGIG (reference sequence). The CDR3 spells CAWSTGGSNQPQHF. The CDR3 DNA is TGTGCCTGGAGTACGGGGGGAAGCAATCAGCCCCAGCATTTT.